This is a list of T cell receptor beta chains from one sample in a study of T-cell reconstitution after alpha-beta-depleted transplantation in children. TCRdb reanalysed the PCR reads using MiXCR and keeps one entry per CDR3 protein. The table lists some 130,000 distinct CDR3 sequences, roughly 10% of them singletons. The sequences come from PBMCs, mostly from graft donor cells, collected 180 days after TCRalphabeta/CD19-depleted stem cell transplant. The receptors shown here come from a girl under two years old who had a stem cell transplant for combined immunodeficiency, so the T cells may come from the graft donor. The CDR3 runs from the conserved cysteine through the conserved F or W. The order of the fields is J gene, V gene, CDR3 protein.

>TRBJ2-2|TRBV7-6
CASSLDAGELFF
>TRBJ1-1|TRBV12-3/TRBV12-4
CASSLQGTTEAFF
>TRBJ2-3|TRBV20-1
CSAILAGPSTDTQYF
>TRBJ2-3|TRBV20-1
CSASSPASGRDDTQYF
>TRBJ1-4|TRBV19
CATGQGVPTNEKLFF
>TRBJ2-3|TRBV5-6
CASSGLAGGRNTQYF
>TRBJ2-3|TRBV5-6
CASSLVGTGGTDTQYF
>TRBJ1-4|TRBV5-4
CASSLRGGSNEKLFF
>TRBJ2-3|TRBV4-3
CASSQDITASTDTQYF
>TRBJ2-3|TRBV7-2
CASSLQLAGGWGAHYF
>TRBJ1-5|TRBV12-3/TRBV12-4
CASSSDRVGQPQHF
>TRBJ2-1|TRBV5-6
CASSFGLAGEFF
>TRBJ2-2|TRBV25-1
CASSESGLTKIYGELFF